The 17 T cell receptor beta chains listed next were all sequenced from one sample in a study of blood T cell repertoires in COVID-19. The assay was immunoSEQ multiplex PCR, and TCRdb's table has in-frame clones only and misses some. The repertoire includes over 150,000 clones, approximately 91% of them detected once, and about 18% sits in the top ten. The sample was peripheral blood. These TCRs come from a man in his fifties or sixties with COVID-19, enrolled during active disease.

The chain links TRBV13 to TRBJ1-5; tentatively, D is TRBD1 (6 bases). The V gene lost 4 bases and the J gene lost 3 bases, with 13 bases spanning the gap. The CDR3 loop spans 15 amino acids. From germline, CDR1 is PRHDT and CDR2 FYEKMQ (reference sequence). The CDR3 region is CASSSKGDLNQPQHF. CDR3 nucleotides: TGTGCCAGCAGCTCAAAGGGGGATCTCAATCAGCCCCAGCATTTT.

This chain links TRBV14 with TRBJ1-2; D remains unclear. V was clipped by 0 bases and J by 2 bases, with 7 bases between them. The CDR3 sequence is 14 residues long. Germline V lookup: CDR1 SGHDN, CDR2 FVKESK. CDR3 sequence: CASSQDARNYGYTF. DNA of the CDR3: TGTGCCAGCAGCCAAGATGCCAGAAACTATGGCTACACCTTC.

This chain connects TRBV11-2 to TRBJ2-3, with 9 bases that match TRBD2. CDR1 is SGHAT, CDR2 FQNNGV, per germline. The CDR3 contains 16 residues. The V and J ends lost 5 bases and 2 bases, in that order; junction bases with no gene match: 8. The CDR3 region is CASSKTSGGITDTQYF. The CDR3 region has the DNA TGTGCCAGCAGCAAAACCAGCGGGGGGATCACAGATACGCAGTATTTT.

There are a few counts of this clone. The gene calls are TRBV9 and TRBJ1-1; D is ambiguous. Between the trimmed V and J ends, which lost 0 bases and 7 bases, there was a span of 13 bases. This CDR3 has 14 amino acids. CDR1 SGDLS and CDR2 YYNGEE come from the germline V gene. CDR3 protein: CASSVVSPPYEAFF. The CDR3 nucleotides are TGTGCCAGCAGCGTAGTAAGCCCGCCTTATGAAGCTTTCTTT. The variable domain in full, with the rest retrieved from reference TRBV9 and TRBJ1-1, is DSGVTQTPKHLITATGQRVTLRCSPRSGDLSVYWYQQSLDQGLQFLIQYYNGEERAKGNILERFSAQQFPDLHSELNLSSLELGDSALYFCASSVVSPPYEAFFGQGTRLTVV.

V is TRBV5-1 and J is TRBJ2-5; TRBD1 might be the D (6 bases). V was cut by 2 bases and J by 7 bases, with 21 bases left in between. CDR1 is SGHRS and CDR2 is YFSETQ in the germline V gene. This CDR3 region has 16 residues. The chain's CDR3 is CASSFERQAIMGTQYF. The CDR3 bases are TGCGCCAGCAGCTTCGAGAGACAGGCCATAATGGGGACCCAGTACTTC. The complete variable domain, with remaining parts taken from reference TRBV5-1 and TRBJ2-5, reads KAGVTQTPRYLIKTRGQQVTLSCSPISGHRSVSWYQQTPGQGLQFLFEYFSETQRNKGNFPGRFSGRQFSNSRSEMNVSTLELGDSALYLCASSFERQAIMGTQYFGPGTRLLVL.

The rearrangement uses TRBV6-6 and TRBJ2-5; possible D gene TRBD2, 5 bases. The germline V gene encodes CDR1 MNHNY and CDR2 SVGAGI (reference sequence). The CDR3 has 13 amino acids. V lost 7 bases and J 5 bases, leaving 14 bases between the germline ends. The CDR3 protein is CASTKRSGETQYF. The CDR3 DNA reads as TGTGCCAGCACCAAGAGGTCGGGGGAGACCCAGTACTTC.

The V gene is TRBV30, the J gene TRBJ2-7, with unresolved D. The CDR3 consists of 13 residues. Trimming left V 0 bases short and J 6 bases short, with 12 bases between. Germline V CDR1 and CDR2: GTSNPN, SVGIG (reference sequence). CDR3 sequence: CAWSVGSTGEQYF. The CDR3 nucleotides read TGTGCCTGGAGTGTTGGCTCTACGGGCGAGCAGTACTTC.

The chain uses TRBV7-3 and TRBJ2-1; TRBD2 matches 12 bases. Germline assignment: CDR1 SGHTA and CDR2 FQGTGA. The V segment lost 3 bases and the J segment 6 bases; nucleotides outside the gene matches: 3. The CDR3 contains 15 residues. CDR3 sequence reads: CASSFTSGGINEQFF. CDR3 nucleotide sequence: TGTGCCAGCAGCTTTACTAGCGGGGGGATCAATGAGCAGTTCTTC.

The genes are TRBV7-9 and TRBJ1-2; 10 nucleotides match TRBD1. CDR3 length equals 15 residues. The trim removed 5 bases at V and 4 bases at J, leaving 7 bases unmatched. Per the germline V gene, CDR1 is SEHNR and CDR2 is FQNEAQ (reference sequence). In DNA form, the CDR3 reads TGTGCCAGCAGCATACGACAGGGGGCGACCTATGGCTACACCTTC. Translating gives CASSIRQGATYGYTF.

In the case of this clone: One end of the junction does not line up with germline, which may come from a read error. The V gene is TRBV7-7, the J gene TRBJ2-2, with D perhaps TRBD1 (7 bases). CDR3 length: 15 amino acids. Germline-derived CDR1 and CDR2 are SSHAT and FNYEAQ (reference sequence). The CDR3, as DNA: TGTGCTAGCAGCTTAAACCAGGGGGGCACCGGGGAGCTGTTTTTT. This encodes CASSLNQGGTGELFF.

The chain uses TRBV21-1 and TRBJ2-2; the table's D call, TRBD2, has no DNA check behind it. TRBV21-1 is given as a pseudogene. This CDR3 region has 15 residues. DNA for the CDR3: TGTGCCAGCACCTTTGTGCGGGAGAACACCGGGGAGCTGTTTTTT. Encoded protein: CASTFVRENTGELFF.

The rearrangement uses TRBV2 and TRBJ2-7, with D tentatively TRBD1 (6 bases). Germline lookup yields CDR1 SNHLY and CDR2 FYNNEI. The CDR3 extends over 15 amino acids. Trimming took 2 bases from V and 0 from J, leaving 11 bases between them. CDR3 bases: TGTGCCAGCAGTGAACAGGGGATCAGCTCCTACGAGCAGTACTTC. As protein: CASSEQGISSYEQYF.

The chain recombines TRBV11-2 with TRBJ2-3, with 8 bases fitting TRBD1. This CDR3 has 17 amino acids. V dropped 3 bases and J dropped 2; count of bases not matched to a gene: 10. The V gene's germline CDR1 is SGHAT and CDR2 FQNNGV. CDR3 sequence: CASSFGTGTGVTDTQYF. In DNA form, the CDR3 reads TGTGCCAGCAGCTTCGGCACCGGGACAGGAGTCACAGATACGCAGTATTTT.

The V and J genes are TRBV6-5 and TRBJ2-1, with D perhaps matching TRBD1 (5 bases). Germline CDR1 reads MNHEY; CDR2 reads SVGAGI. The germline V and J ends were trimmed by 3 bases and 10 bases, with 10 bases remaining between them. The CDR3 runs 12 residues. The CDR3 sequence: CASSYPGSEQFF. The DNA of the CDR3 is TGTGCCAGCAGTTATCCAGGGTCGGAGCAGTTCTTC.

This rearrangement joins TRBV7-9 to TRBJ1-6, with 8 bases that match TRBD1. V lost 3 bases to trimming and J lost 8 bases; unmatched junction nucleotides: 6. The CDR3 runs 15 residues. Looked up from germline, CDR1 is SEHNR and CDR2 is FQNEAQ (reference sequence). The CDR3 loop is CASSFLTGVDSPLHF. CDR3 DNA: TGTGCCAGCAGCTTTTTGACAGGGGTTGATTCACCCCTCCACTTT.

V usage is TRBV19 and J usage is TRBJ1-2; no clear D. V lost 7 bases to trimming and J lost 1 base, with 13 bases between them. The CDR3 sequence is 14 residues long. Germline values: CDR1 LNHDA, CDR2 SQIVND (reference sequence). DNA for the CDR3: TGTGCCAGTACCCAGACTATCAGTAACTATGGCTACACCTTC. Residues: CASTQTISNYGYTF.

The chain employs TRBV10-3 and TRBJ1-1; D is unclear. Looked up from germline, CDR1 is ENHRY and CDR2 is SYGVKD. Between the trimmed V and J ends, which lost 2 bases and 0 bases, there was a span of 7 bases. The CDR3 is made up of 14 amino acids. CDR3 DNA: TGTGCCATCAGTGAGAGCGTTATGAACACTGAAGCTTTCTTT. It encodes CAISESVMNTEAFF.